The 19 T cell receptor beta chains below all came from one sample that was sequenced in a study of T cell responses to AZD1222 COVID-19 vaccine (dated by TCRdb to the early 2020s). Library prep was done by the immunoSEQ multiplex PCR assay. Held by TCRdb, this immuneACCESS table contains in-frame sequences only and omits some clones. Under half of the omission traces to an unresolved V gene where checked; the cause of the rest is unknown. This sample has about 180,000 clones in its table, and 90% to 95% of those were observed once. The top ten clones comprise around 0.97% of the sample. The time point label corresponds to: about 28 days (+/-7) after the second vaccine dose. In the paper's terms, the treatment or condition label means: meningococcal conjugate vaccine given as trial control. The source material was peripheral blood, sampled 28 days after the second dose of the MenACWY control vaccine. The receptor source for this set is an adult who received the MenACWY meningococcal vaccine as a control.

The chain recombines TRBV29-1 with TRBJ1-1; 8 bases agree with TRBD1. The CDR3 runs 13 residues. V shed 6 bases and J 0 bases; nucleotides not matched to a gene: 3. Germline CDR1 reads SQVTM; CDR2 reads ANQGSEA. The CDR3: CSVAGQVNTEAFF. The CDR3 DNA is TGCAGCGTGGCGGGACAGGTGAACACTGAAGCTTTCTTT.

The J gene is TRBJ1-1, the V gene TRBV18; 10 positions match TRBD1. The CDR3 is 12 amino acids. CDR1 is KGHSH and CDR2 is LQKENI in the germline V gene. The J segment lost 8 bases and the V segment lost 4 bases, leaving 1 base of the junction unmatched. The CDR3 is CASSRDRGEAFF. The CDR3 nucleotides are TGTGCCAGCTCACGGGACAGGGGCGAAGCTTTCTTT.

The V call is TRBV12-5, the J call TRBJ2-2, with 7 positions matching TRBD1. Germline assignment: CDR1 LGHNT and CDR2 FRNRAP. Trimming took 1 base from V and 4 from J; bases not matched to a gene: 3. This CDR3 has 15 residues. The CDR3 region has the DNA TGTGCTAGTGGTTTGGGACAGGGAAGCACCGGGGAGCTGTTTTTT. Its translation: CASGLGQGSTGELFF.

Written as DNA, the CDR3 is TGTGCCTGGGCCGGACAGGGCAATCAGCCCCAGCATTTT. Amino acids: CAWAGQGNQPQHF. The chain has TRBV30 and TRBJ1-5; 7 bases are shared with TRBD1. Unmatched junction bases numbered 3, after V lost 5 bases and J lost 2 bases. The length of the CDR3 is 13 residues. CDR1 and CDR2 (germline): GTSNPN, SVGIG (reference sequence).

The V call is TRBV7-2, the J call TRBJ1-2; 7 bases line up with TRBD1. The CDR3 spans 15 residues. CDR1 is SGHTA and CDR2 is FQGNSA in the germline V gene. V shed 5 bases, J shed 2 bases, and the junction held 8 bases outside the gene matches. DNA of the CDR3: TGTGCCAGCAGCATCACCGGGACAGAGAACTATGGCTACACCTTC. Its translation: CASSITGTENYGYTF.

The rearrangement uses TRBV7-2 and TRBJ1-5; TRBD1 matches 12 bases. Per the germline V gene, CDR1 is SGHTA and CDR2 is FQGNSA. The CDR3 has 15 amino acids. With 5 bases clipped from V and 5 bases from J, the junction kept 4 bases outside the gene matches. The CDR3 is CASSQGTGGHQPQHF. As DNA, the CDR3 is TGTGCCAGCAGCCAGGGGACAGGGGGCCATCAGCCCCAGCATTTT. The whole variable domain, filled in from reference TRBV7-2 and TRBJ1-5, reads GAGVSQSPSNKVTEKGKDVELRCDPISGHTALYWYRQSLGQGLEFLIYFQGNSAPDKSGLPSDRFSAERTGGSVSTLTIQRTQQEDSAVYLCASSQGTGGHQPQHFGDGTRLSIL.

The rearrangement joins TRBV19 to TRBJ1-4, with TRBD1 matching 8 bases. Unmatched junction bases numbered 9, after V lost 4 bases and J lost 11 bases. The CDR3 extends over 14 amino acids. Per the germline V gene, CDR1 is LNHDA and CDR2 is SQIVND (reference sequence). The DNA for the CDR3 is TGTGCCAGTAGTAACCGGGACAGGCTGACGAAACTGTTTTTT. Amino acids: CASSNRDRLTKLFF. Variable domain in full (rest from reference TRBV19 and TRBJ1-4): DGGITQSPKYLFRKEGQNVTLSCEQNLNHDAMYWYRQDPGQGLRLIYYSQIVNDFQKGDIAEGYSVSREKKESFPLTVTSAQKNPTAFYLCASSNRDRLTKLFFGSGTQLSVL.

The CDR3 spells CASSPGGYRVNSPLHF. As DNA, the CDR3 is TGTGCCAGCAGCCCGGGGGGCTACAGGGTTAATTCACCCCTCCACTTT. The genes are TRBV7-8 and TRBJ1-6, with D perhaps TRBD1 (6 bases). Germline assignment: CDR1 SGHVS and CDR2 FQNEAQ. This CDR3 region has 16 residues. Trimming removed 5 bases from V and 6 bases from J, with 17 bases in between.

Details on this clone: One end of the junction does not line up with germline, which may come from a read error. The chain combines TRBV30 with TRBJ2-7, with 7 bases aligning to TRBD2. Per the germline V gene, CDR1 is GTSNPN and CDR2 is SVGIG (reference sequence). This CDR3 is 13 amino acids long. The CDR3 protein is CAGRASGAYEQYF. The CDR3 DNA reads TGTGCCGGGAGGGCTAGCGGCGCCTACGAGCAGTACTTC.

The V call is TRBV5-6, the J call TRBJ1-2; tentative D call: TRBD1 (5 bases). The germline V gene encodes CDR1 SGHDT and CDR2 YYEEEE. V dropped 4 bases and J dropped 4 bases, with 17 bases sitting between them. CDR3 length equals 15 residues. CDR3 residues: CASSTPGGSRYGYTF. CDR3 DNA: TGTGCCAGCAGCACGCCCGGGGGTTCGCGCTATGGCTACACCTTC. Drawing the rest from reference TRBV5-6 and TRBJ1-2, the complete variable domain is DAGVTQSPTHLIKTRGQQVTLRCSPKSGHDTVSWYQQALGQGPQFIFQYYEEEERQRGNFPDRFSGHQFPNYSSELNVNALLLGDSALYLCASSTPGGSRYGYTFGSGTRLTVV.

This sequence joins TRBV4-3 and TRBJ1-2; D gene unclear. This CDR3 has 14 amino acids. Germline values: CDR1 LGHNA, CDR2 YSLEER. V lost 1 base, J lost 2 bases, and 8 bases lay in between. In nucleotides, the CDR3 is TGCGCCAGCAGCCAAGGGACTCTCAACTATGGCTACACCTTC. Its protein is CASSQGTLNYGYTF.

This chain joins TRBV5-4 and TRBJ1-2; D is unclear. Germline V CDR1 and CDR2: SGHNT, YYREEE (reference sequence). V lost 0 bases, J lost 3 bases, and 6 bases lay in between. This CDR3 region has 13 residues. CDR3 bases: TGTGCCAGCAGCTTGGAGACGGACTATGGCTACACCTTC. It translates to CASSLETDYGYTF.

This clone has a single count. This rearrangement joins TRBV19 to TRBJ1-4; 7 bases are shared with TRBD1. J gave up 2 bases and V 6 bases, and 6 bases lay outside the gene matches. Germline CDR1 reads LNHDA; CDR2 reads SQIVND (reference sequence). This CDR3 has 15 residues. For the CDR3, the DNA is TGTGCCAGTAGCTTCCAGACAGGGACTAATGAAAAACTGTTTTTT. Its protein product is CASSFQTGTNEKLFF. Full variable domain (remainder filled in from reference TRBV19 and TRBJ1-4): DGGITQSPKYLFRKEGQNVTLSCEQNLNHDAMYWYRQDPGQGLRLIYYSQIVNDFQKGDIAEGYSVSREKKESFPLTVTSAQKNPTAFYLCASSFQTGTNEKLFFGSGTQLSVL.

The V call is TRBV2, the J call TRBJ1-1; D gene ambiguous. The V and J ends lost 7 bases and 5 bases respectively, with 14 bases between them. The germline gives CDR1 SNHLY, CDR2 FYNNEI. The CDR3 loop spans 13 amino acids. CDR3 in DNA: TGTGCCAGCAAGGGCAGAGTGCAGACTGAAGCTTTCTTT. The encoded protein is CASKGRVQTEAFF.

V usage is TRBV27 and J usage is TRBJ1-6, with 8 bases that match TRBD1. Trimming cost V 3 bases and J 5 bases; bases outside gene matches: 3. This CDR3 is 15 amino acids long. CDR1 and CDR2 (germline): MNHEY, SMNVEV (reference sequence). CDR3 coding DNA: TGTGCCAGCAGTTTGTACAGGGGGGATAATTCACCCCTCCACTTT. Amino acids: CASSLYRGDNSPLHF.

The V gene is TRBV5-1, the J gene TRBJ2-6; tentative D call: TRBD2 (5 bases). The CDR3 is made up of 17 amino acids. The V gene's germline CDR1 is SGHRS and CDR2 YFSETQ. V was cut by 3 bases and J by 1 base, with 14 bases left in between. CDR3 in amino acids: CASSSMEVGSGANVLTF. As DNA, the CDR3 is TGCGCCAGCAGCTCCATGGAGGTAGGGTCTGGGGCCAACGTCCTGACTTTC.

The CDR3 DNA follows: TGTGCCAGCAGACGGACAGGTCGCAATCAGCCCCAGCATTTT. This codes for CASRRTGRNQPQHF. The chain is built from TRBV6-5 and TRBJ1-5, with 7 bases aligning to TRBD1. The CDR3 consists of 14 residues. V gave up 6 bases and J gave up 2 bases; unmatched junction bases: 4. Germline CDR1 and CDR2: MNHEY and SVGAGI.

The genes are TRBV5-1 and TRBJ2-1; tentatively, D is TRBD1 (5 bases). V dropped 0 bases and J dropped 5 bases, with 15 bases sitting between them. The germline V gene encodes CDR1 SGHRS and CDR2 YFSETQ. CDR3 size: 16 residues. CDR3 in amino acids: CASSLVAGQGNNEQFF. The CDR3 DNA reads as TGCGCCAGCAGCTTGGTAGCAGGGCAGGGTAACAATGAGCAGTTCTTC.

The chain combines TRBV6-4 with TRBJ1-5, with D tentatively TRBD1 (6 bases). The CDR3 spans 14 residues. The V gene's germline CDR1 is MRHNA and CDR2 SNTAGT. Trimming removed 3 bases from V and 6 bases from J, with 12 bases in between. The CDR3 loop reads CASSELQGTQPQHF. Here the CDR3 DNA reads TGTGCCAGCAGTGAATTACAGGGTACTCAGCCCCAGCATTTT.